These 3 T cell receptor beta chains came from one sample sequenced in a study of spatial heterogeneity in lung cancer (dated by TCRdb to about 2019). Study-level results and caveats: The tumor nonsynonymous mutation count correlated with the number of expanded alpha and beta TCRs within the tumor.

Their antigen targets remain unknown. Taken with the paper, the label for time point translates to: sample taken at primary tumor resection. Library construction relied on 5' RACE. Instrument on record: NextSeq 500. Through fastp at Q25 and MiXCR, TCRdb rebuilt clones from the public reads, retaining in-frame beta chains. Rows merge per CDR3 protein into single entries with the most common DNA and genes. Counted in this sample were roughly 17,000 distinct CDR3 sequences; 6.8% of them appeared once. The ten most abundant clones make up roughly a fifth of the sample. The sequencing here drew on lung tumor tissue, taken at surgery. These receptors were collected from a female donor with early-stage non-small cell lung cancer.

Of note for this clonotype: A read error may explain this, as a much larger clone is one base away. The CDR3 reads CVTTRTGGFTDTQYF. DNA of the CDR3: TGTGTCACCACTCGGACAGGGGGCTTCACAGATACGCAGTATTTT. This chain uses TRBV6-5 with TRBJ2-3; the match to TRBD1 covers 11 bases. Looked up from germline, CDR1 is MNHEY and CDR2 is SVGAGI. The length of the CDR3 is 15 residues.

This clonotype turned up a few times. The V gene is TRBV6-6, the J gene TRBJ1-5; a possible D gene is TRBD1 (5 bases). CDR1 and CDR2 from the germline V gene are MNHNY and SVGAGI (reference sequence). The CDR3 has 15 residues. V was pared by 7 bases and J by 3 bases, with 16 bases between. This CDR3 is CASTILRQPNQPQHF. DNA of the CDR3: TGTGCCAGCACCATATTACGACAGCCCAATCAGCCCCAGCATTTT.

This clonotype is labeled as medium-sized. This sequence joins TRBV28 and TRBJ2-1; the D is unclear. Deletions cut 6 bases from V and 8 bases from J, with 14 bases between. Germline V gene lookup returns CDR1 MDHEN and CDR2 SYDVKM. The CDR3 consists of 13 residues. CDR3 sequence (DNA): TGTGCCAGCAGCAAGAATCTAAGAGATGAGCAGTTCTTC. This encodes CASSKNLRDEQFF.